The present entry profiles one T cell receptor (beta chain) with its context. The record originates from a study of blood T cell repertoires in COVID-19. Study at large: The origin of the acute and convalescent COVID-19 samples was the United States, Italy and Spain.

V was clipped by 3 bases and J by 1 base, with 6 bases between them. CDR3 length: 13 residues. Using immunoSEQ multiplex PCR, the repertoire was profiled, and TCRdb retains in-frame clones only, with some absent. The sample records 70,000 to 90,000 clones, roughly 85% being singletons. The sequencing sample was made of peripheral blood. The sequence was collected from a woman of 80 years or more with acute or convalescent COVID-19. The V and J genes are TRBV12-3 or TRBV12-4 and TRBJ1-1; D gene ambiguous. CDR3 loop: CASSFFRNTEAFF. CDR3 DNA sequence: TGTGCCAGCAGTTTTTTCCGGAACACTGAAGCTTTCTTT.